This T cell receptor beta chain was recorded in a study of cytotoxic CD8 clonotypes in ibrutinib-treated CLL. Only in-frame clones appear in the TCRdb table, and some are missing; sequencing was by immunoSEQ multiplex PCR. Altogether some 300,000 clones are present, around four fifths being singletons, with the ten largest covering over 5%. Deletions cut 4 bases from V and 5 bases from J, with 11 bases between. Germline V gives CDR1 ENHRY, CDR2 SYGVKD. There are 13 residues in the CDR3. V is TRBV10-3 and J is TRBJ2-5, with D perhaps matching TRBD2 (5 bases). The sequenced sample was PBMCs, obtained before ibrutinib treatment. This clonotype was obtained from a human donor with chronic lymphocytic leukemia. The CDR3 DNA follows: TGTGCCATCAGTGCGAGCGGCGGGGAGACCCAGTACTTC. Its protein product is CAISASGGETQYF.